The source of this T cell receptor (beta chain) is a study of blood T cell repertoires in COVID-19. Turning to the study itself: Some COVID-19 samples were acute and others convalescent; all came from the United States, Italy and Spain. PBMCs, B-cell-depleted T cells, or T cells were the source of the cDNA or gDNA that made up the material.

The table lists this clone with a count of one. Germline assignment: CDR1 SGHTA and CDR2 FQGNSA. This CDR3 contains 14 residues. V lost 4 bases, J lost 2 bases, and 2 bases stayed unmatched. Here immunoSEQ multiplex PCR was the method, and the copy in TCRdb shows in-frame clones only, minus some. Among roughly 250,000 clones listed, less than 85% were seen once. The sequence was obtained from an elderly woman with active or convalescent COVID-19. The chain is built from TRBV7-2 and TRBJ2-5; 9 bases are a match to TRBD1. Sequenced sample: peripheral blood. The CDR3 nucleotides are TGTGCCAGCAGCTGGACAGGGGCTCAAGAGACCCAGTACTTC. Translated: CASSWTGAQETQYF.